This TCR beta chain was identified during a study of blood T cell repertoires in COVID-19. In the study overall: Samples taken during acute and convalescent COVID-19 were collected in the United States, Italy and Spain. PBMCs, B-cell-depleted T cells, or T cells provided the cDNA or gDNA that made up the material.

In the authors' workflow: Using reference gene primer amplification, nucleated cell counts were estimated. Repertoires were generated with immunoSEQ multiplex PCR, while TCRdb's copy carries only in-frame clones and drops some. The D gene and trimming were derived from the DNA, and the V and J assignments and clone size from that table. The sample lists 150,000 to 200,000 clones; around 93% were seen once. J was trimmed by 4 bases and V by 2 bases; bases with no gene match: 5. This CDR3 has 15 amino acids. Germline-derived CDR1 and CDR2 are SNHLY and FYNNEI. The rearrangement uses TRBV2 and TRBJ1-5; 7 bases are shared with TRBD1. This TCR derives from a woman aged 50 to 60 with acute or convalescent COVID-19. Sequenced: peripheral blood. The CDR3 region is CASSERQGTNQPQHF. CDR3 nucleotide sequence: TGTGCCAGCAGTGAAAGACAGGGAACGAATCAGCCCCAGCATTTT.